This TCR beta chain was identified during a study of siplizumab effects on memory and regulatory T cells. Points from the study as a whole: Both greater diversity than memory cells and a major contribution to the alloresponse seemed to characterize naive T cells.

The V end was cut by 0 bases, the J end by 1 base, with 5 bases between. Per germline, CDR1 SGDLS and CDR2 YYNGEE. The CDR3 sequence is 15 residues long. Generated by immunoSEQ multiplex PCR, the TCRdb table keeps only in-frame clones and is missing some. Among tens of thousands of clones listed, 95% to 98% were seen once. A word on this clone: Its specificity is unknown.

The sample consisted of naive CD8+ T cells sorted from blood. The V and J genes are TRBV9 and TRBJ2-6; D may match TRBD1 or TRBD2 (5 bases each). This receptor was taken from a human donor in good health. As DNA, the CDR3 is TGTGCCAGCAGCGTAGGGGGGTCTGGGGCCAACGTCCTGACTTTC. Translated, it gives CASSVGGSGANVLTF.